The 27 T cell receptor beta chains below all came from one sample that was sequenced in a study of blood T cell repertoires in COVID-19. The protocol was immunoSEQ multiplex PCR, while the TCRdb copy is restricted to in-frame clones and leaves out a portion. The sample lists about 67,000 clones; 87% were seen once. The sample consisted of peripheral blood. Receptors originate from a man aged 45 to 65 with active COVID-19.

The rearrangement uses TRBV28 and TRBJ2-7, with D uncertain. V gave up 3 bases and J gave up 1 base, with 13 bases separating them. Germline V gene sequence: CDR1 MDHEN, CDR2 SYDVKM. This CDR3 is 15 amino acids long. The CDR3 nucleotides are TGTGCCAGCAGTTTGTATCCAACAGCTTCCTACGAGCAGTACTTC. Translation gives CASSLYPTASYEQYF. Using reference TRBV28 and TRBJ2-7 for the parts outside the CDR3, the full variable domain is DVKVTQSSRYLVKRTGEKVFLECVQDMDHENMFWYRQDPGLGLRLIYFSYDVKMKEKGDIPEGYSVSREKKERFSLILESASTNQTSMYLCASSLYPTASYEQYFGPGTRLTVT.

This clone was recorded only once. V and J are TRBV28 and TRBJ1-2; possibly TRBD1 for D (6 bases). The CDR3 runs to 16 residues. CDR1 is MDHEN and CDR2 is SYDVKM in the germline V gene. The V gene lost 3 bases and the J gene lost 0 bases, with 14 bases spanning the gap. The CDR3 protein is CASSFPRQGTNYGYTF. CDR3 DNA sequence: TGTGCCAGCAGTTTCCCGAGGCAGGGGACTAACTATGGCTACACCTTC.

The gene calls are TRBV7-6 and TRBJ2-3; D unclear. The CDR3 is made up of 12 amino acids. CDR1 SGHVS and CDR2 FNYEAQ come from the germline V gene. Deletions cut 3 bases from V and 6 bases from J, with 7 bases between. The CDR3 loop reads CASSLRPDTQYF. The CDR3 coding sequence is TGTGCCAGCAGCTTGAGGCCTGATACGCAGTATTTT.

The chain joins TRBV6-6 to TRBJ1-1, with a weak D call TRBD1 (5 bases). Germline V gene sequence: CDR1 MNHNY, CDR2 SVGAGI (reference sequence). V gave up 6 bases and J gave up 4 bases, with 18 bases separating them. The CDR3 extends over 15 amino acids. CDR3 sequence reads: CASSDVGQGVTEAFF. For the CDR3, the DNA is TGTGCCAGCAGCGACGTGGGCCAGGGTGTCACTGAAGCTTTCTTT.

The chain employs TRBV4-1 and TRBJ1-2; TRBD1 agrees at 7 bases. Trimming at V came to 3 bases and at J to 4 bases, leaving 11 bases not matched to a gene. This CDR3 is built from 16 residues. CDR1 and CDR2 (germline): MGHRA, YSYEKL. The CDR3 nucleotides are TGCGCCAGCAGCCAGGAACAGGGGAATTGGATCTATGGCTACACCTTC. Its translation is CASSQEQGNWIYGYTF.

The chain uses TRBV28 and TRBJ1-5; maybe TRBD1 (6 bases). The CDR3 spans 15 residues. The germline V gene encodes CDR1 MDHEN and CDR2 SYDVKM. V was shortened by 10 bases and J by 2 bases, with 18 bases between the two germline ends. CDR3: CAIGGGGRGNQPQHF. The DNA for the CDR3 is TGTGCCATCGGGGGAGGGGGTAGGGGCAATCAGCCCCAGCATTTT.

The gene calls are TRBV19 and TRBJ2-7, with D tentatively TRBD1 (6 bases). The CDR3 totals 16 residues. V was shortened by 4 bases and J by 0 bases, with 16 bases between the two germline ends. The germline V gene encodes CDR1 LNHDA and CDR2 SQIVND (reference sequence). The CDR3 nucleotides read TGTGCCAGTAGTAAGCCCGGGACACCCGGCTCCTACGAGCAGTACTTC. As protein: CASSKPGTPGSYEQYF.

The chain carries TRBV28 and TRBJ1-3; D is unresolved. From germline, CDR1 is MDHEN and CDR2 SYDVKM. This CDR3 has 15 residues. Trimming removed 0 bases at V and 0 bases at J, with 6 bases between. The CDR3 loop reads CASSLWASSGNTIYF. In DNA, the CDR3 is TGTGCCAGCAGTTTATGGGCCTCCTCTGGAAACACCATATATTTT.

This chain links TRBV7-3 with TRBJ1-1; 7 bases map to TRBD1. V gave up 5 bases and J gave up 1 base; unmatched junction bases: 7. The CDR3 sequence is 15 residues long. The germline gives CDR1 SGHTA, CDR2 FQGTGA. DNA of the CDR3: TGTGCCAGCAGCCCCCAACAGGGGAGGAACACTGAAGCTTTCTTT. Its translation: CASSPQQGRNTEAFF.

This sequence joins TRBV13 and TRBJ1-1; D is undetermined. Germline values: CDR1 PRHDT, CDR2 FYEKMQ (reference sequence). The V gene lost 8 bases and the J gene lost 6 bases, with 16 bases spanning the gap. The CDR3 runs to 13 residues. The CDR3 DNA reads TGTGCCAGCCGACTCGGGGTCTCATCTGAAGCTTTCTTT. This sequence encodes CASRLGVSSEAFF. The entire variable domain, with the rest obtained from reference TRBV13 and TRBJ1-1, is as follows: AAGVIQSPRHLIKEKRETATLKCYPIPRHDTVYWYQQGPGQDPQFLISFYEKMQSDKGSIPDRFSAQQFSDYHSELNMSSLELGDSALYFCASRLGVSSEAFFGQGTRLTVV.

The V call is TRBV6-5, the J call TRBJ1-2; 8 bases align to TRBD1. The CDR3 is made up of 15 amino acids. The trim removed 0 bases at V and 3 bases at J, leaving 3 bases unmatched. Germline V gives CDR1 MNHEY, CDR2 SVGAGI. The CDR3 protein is CASSYSQGGYYGYTF. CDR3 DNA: TGTGCCAGCAGTTACTCACAGGGGGGGTACTATGGCTACACCTTC.

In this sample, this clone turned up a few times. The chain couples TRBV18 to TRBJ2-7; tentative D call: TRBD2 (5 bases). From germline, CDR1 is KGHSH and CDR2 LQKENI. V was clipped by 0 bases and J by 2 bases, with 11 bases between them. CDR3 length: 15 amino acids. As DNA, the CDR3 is TGTGCCAGCTCACCACCGCTGGCGGGTACCTACGAGCAGTACTTC. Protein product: CASSPPLAGTYEQYF.

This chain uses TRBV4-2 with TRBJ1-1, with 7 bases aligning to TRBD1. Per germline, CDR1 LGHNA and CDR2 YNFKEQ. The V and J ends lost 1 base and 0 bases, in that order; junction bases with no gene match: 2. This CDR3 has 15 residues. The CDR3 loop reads CASSQGQGMNTEAFF. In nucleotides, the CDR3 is TGTGCCAGCAGCCAAGGACAGGGAATGAACACTGAAGCTTTCTTT.

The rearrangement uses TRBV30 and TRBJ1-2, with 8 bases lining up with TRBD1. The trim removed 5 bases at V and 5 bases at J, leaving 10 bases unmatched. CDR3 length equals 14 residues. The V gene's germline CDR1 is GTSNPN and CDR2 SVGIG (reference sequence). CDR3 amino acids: CAWQAGGARYGYTF. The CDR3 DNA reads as TGTGCCTGGCAAGCAGGGGGCGCACGGTATGGCTACACCTTC.

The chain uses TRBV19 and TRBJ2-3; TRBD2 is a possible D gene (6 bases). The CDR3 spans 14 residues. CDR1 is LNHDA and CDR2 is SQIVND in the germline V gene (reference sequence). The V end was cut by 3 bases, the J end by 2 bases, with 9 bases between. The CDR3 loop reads CASSMWEVTDTQYF. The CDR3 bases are TGTGCCAGTAGTATGTGGGAGGTCACAGATACGCAGTATTTT.

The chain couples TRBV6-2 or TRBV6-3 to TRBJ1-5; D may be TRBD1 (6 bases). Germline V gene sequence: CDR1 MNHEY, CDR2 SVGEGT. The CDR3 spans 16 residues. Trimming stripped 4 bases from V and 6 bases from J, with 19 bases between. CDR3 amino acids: CASSSIAGAGGQPQHF. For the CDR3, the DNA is TGTGCCAGCAGTTCAATCGCAGGGGCGGGGGGTCAGCCCCAGCATTTT.

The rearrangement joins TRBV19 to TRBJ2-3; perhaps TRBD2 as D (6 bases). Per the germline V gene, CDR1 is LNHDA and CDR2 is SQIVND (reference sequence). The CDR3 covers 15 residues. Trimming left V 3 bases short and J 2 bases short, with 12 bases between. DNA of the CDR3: TGTGCCAGTAGTATGGGGGGAGTGTACACAGATACGCAGTATTTT. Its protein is CASSMGGVYTDTQYF.

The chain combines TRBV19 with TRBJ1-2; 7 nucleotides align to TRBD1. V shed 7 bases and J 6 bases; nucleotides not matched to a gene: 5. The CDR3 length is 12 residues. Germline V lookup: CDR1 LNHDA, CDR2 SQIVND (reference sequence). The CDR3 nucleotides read TGTGCCAGTATAAGGGGGCGCCATGGCTACACCTTC. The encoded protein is CASIRGRHGYTF.

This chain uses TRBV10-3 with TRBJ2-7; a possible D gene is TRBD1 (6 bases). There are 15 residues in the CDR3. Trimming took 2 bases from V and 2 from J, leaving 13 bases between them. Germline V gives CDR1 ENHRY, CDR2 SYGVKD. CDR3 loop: CAISEGQRQTYEQYF. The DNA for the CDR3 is TGTGCCATCAGTGAGGGACAGCGTCAAACCTACGAGCAGTACTTC.

The CDR3 nucleotides are TGTGCCAGCAGCTTACCCCAGGGGAGAGGGAATTCACCCCTCCACTTT. Translation: CASSLPQGRGNSPLHF. The J gene is TRBJ1-6, the V gene TRBV5-4; tentative D call: TRBD1 (6 bases). V gave up 2 bases and J gave up 7 bases, with 16 bases separating them. Germline V gives CDR1 SGHNT, CDR2 YYREEE (reference sequence). CDR3 length equals 16 residues.

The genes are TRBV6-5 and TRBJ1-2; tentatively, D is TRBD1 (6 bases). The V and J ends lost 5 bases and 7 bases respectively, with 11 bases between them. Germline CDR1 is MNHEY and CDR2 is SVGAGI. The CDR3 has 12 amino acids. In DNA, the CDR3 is TGTGCCAGCAGTCCAACAGGGTTTGGCTACACCTTC. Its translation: CASSPTGFGYTF.

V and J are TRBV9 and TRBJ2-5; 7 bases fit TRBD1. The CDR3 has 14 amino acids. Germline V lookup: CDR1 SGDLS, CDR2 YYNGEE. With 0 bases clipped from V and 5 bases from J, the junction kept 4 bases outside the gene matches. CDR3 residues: CASSVEGAGETQYF. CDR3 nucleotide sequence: TGTGCCAGCAGCGTAGAGGGGGCCGGGGAGACCCAGTACTTC. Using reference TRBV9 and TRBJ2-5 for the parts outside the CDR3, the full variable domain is DSGVTQTPKHLITATGQRVTLRCSPRSGDLSVYWYQQSLDQGLQFLIQYYNGEERAKGNILERFSAQQFPDLHSELNLSSLELGDSALYFCASSVEGAGETQYFGPGTRLLVL.

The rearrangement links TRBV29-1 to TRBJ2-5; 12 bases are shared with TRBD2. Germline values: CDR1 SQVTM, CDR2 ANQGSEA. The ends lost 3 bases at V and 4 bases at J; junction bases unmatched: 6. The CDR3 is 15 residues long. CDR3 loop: CSVDASGRAAETQYF. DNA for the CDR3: TGCAGCGTTGACGCTAGCGGGAGGGCCGCAGAGACCCAGTACTTC.

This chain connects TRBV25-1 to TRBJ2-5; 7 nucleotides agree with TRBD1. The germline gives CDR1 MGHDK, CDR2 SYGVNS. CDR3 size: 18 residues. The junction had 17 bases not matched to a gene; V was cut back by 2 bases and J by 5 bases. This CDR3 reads CASSERRGLPDRRETQYF. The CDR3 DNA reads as TGTGCCAGCAGTGAACGAAGGGGGCTACCCGATCGGCGGGAGACCCAGTACTTC.

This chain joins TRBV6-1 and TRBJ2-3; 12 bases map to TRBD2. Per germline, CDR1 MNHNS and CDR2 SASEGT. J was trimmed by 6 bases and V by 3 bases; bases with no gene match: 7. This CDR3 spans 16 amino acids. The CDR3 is CASSETPSGRGDTQYF. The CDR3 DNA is TGTGCCAGCAGTGAGACCCCTAGCGGGAGGGGGGATACGCAGTATTTT.

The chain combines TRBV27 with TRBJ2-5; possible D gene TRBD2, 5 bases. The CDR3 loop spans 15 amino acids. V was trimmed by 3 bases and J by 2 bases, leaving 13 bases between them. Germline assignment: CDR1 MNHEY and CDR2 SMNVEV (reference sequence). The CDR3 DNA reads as TGTGCCAGCAGTTTCTACGGGATAGGTCAAGAGACCCAGTACTTC. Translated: CASSFYGIGQETQYF.

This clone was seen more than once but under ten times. In DNA, the CDR3 is TGTGCCAGCAGCCAAGTTCCCGGAGGGGCAAACTATGGCTACACCTTC. This sequence encodes CASSQVPGGANYGYTF. This chain links TRBV3-1 (or the pseudogene TRBV3-2) with TRBJ1-2, with D possibly TRBD1 on 5 matching bases. Germline V gives CDR1 LGHDT, CDR2 YNNKEL (reference sequence). This CDR3 is 16 amino acids long. V lost 1 base, J lost 2 bases, and 14 bases lay in between.